The TCR beta chain described here comes from a study of cytomegalovirus exposure and HLA in healthy donors. About this clone itself: Its ends do not fully match the called genes, so a read error is possible.

CDR1 and CDR2 from the germline V gene are SGHAT and FQNNGV. The CDR3 covers 13 residues. PCR employed 60 Vbeta and 13 Jbeta primers. The method was immunoSEQ multiplex PCR; TCRdb's version includes in-frame clones alone and lacks a portion of them. Among over 120,000 clones, approximately 84% were seen once, and the ten largest hold about 1.5%. The sequence was collected from a man aged 25-45 years in good health and CMV-seropositive. The chain is built from TRBV11-2 and TRBJ2-1; D is undetermined. Sample: PBMCs. CDR3 coding DNA: TGTGCCAACAGCTTAGAGAGGCCGCATGAGCAGTTCTTC. Protein product: CANSLERPHEQFF.